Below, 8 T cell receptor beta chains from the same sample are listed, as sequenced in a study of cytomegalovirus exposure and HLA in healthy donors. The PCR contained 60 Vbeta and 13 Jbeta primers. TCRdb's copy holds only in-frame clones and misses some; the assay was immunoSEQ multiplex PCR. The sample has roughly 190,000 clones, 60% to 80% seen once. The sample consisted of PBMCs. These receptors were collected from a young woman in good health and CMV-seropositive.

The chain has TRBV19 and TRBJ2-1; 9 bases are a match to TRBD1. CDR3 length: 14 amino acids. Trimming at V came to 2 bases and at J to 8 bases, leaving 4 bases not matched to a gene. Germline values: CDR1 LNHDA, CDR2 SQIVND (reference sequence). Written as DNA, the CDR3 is TGTGCCAGTAGTATAAGGGACAGGGACGATGAGCAGTTCTTC. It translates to CASSIRDRDDEQFF.

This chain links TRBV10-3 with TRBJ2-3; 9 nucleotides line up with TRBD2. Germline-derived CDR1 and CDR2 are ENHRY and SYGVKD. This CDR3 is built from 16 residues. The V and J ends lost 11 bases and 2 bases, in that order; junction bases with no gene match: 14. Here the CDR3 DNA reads TGTGCCTCCGAACCTTTGCGGGGGGGCGACACAGATACGCAGTATTTT. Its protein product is CASEPLRGGDTDTQYF.

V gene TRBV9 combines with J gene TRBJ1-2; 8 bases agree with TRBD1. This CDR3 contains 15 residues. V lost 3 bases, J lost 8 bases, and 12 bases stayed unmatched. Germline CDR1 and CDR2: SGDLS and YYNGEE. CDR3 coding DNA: TGTGCCAGCAGCGACCGGACAGGGTTTCTAAGGGGCTACACCTTC. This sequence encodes CASSDRTGFLRGYTF.

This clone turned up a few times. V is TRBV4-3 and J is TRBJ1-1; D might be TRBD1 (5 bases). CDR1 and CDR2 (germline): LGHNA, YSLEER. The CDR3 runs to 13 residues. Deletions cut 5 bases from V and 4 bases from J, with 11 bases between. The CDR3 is CASSKGGGTEAFF. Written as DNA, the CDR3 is TGCGCCAGCAGCAAGGGCGGGGGCACTGAAGCTTTCTTT.

This CDR3 is CASMGGGSTPSGANVLTF. The CDR3 bases are TGTGCCTCCATGGGGGGGGGCAGCACACCCTCTGGGGCCAACGTCCTGACTTTC. The J gene is TRBJ2-6, the V gene TRBV30; D perhaps matches TRBD2 (7 bases). With 7 bases removed from V and 0 bases from J, the gap between germline ends came to 22 bases. The CDR3 spans 18 residues. Germline V lookup: CDR1 GTSNPN, CDR2 SVGIG (reference sequence).

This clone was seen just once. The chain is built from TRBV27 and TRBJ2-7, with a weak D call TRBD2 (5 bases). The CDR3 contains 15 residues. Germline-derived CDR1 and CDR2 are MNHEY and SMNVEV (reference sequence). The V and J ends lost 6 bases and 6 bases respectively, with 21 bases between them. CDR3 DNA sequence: TGTGCCAGCAGAACCCGAGGCGGGTTCGGTGGCGAGCAGTACTTC. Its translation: CASRTRGGFGGEQYF.

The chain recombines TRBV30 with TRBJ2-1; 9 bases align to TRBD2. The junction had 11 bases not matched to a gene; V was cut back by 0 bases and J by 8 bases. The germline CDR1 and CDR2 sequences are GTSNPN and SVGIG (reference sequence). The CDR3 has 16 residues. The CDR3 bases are TGTGCCTGGAGTGTACTGTTGGGCGGGAGGGCCGATGAGCAGTTCTTC. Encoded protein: CAWSVLLGGRADEQFF.

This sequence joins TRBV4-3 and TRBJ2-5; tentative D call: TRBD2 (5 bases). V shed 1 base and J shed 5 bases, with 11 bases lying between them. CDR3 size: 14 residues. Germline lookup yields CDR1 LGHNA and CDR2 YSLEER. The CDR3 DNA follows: TGCGCCAGCAGCCAAGCACCCGGGGTTGAGACCCAGTACTTC. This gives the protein CASSQAPGVETQYF.